A selection of T cell receptor beta chains follows, all from one sample in a study of T cells in Graves' hyperthyroidism and ophthalmopathy. TCRdb independently ran MiXCR on the multiplex PCR reads; one entry per CDR3 protein. Among under 350,000 distinct CDR3 sequences listed, around a fifth were seen once. Specimen: blood. These receptor sequences come from a woman in her 50s with Graves' hyperthyroidism. CDR3s include the opening cysteine and the closing phenylalanine or tryptophan. Each record gives: D gene, clone size, V gene, CDR3 length, J gene, CDR3 DNA, CDR3 protein. The D gene is left open where the match is weak. Some rows mark clone size as missing; the rest say once, few, many or name a class of expanded clone.

NA	few	TRBV6-1	12	TRBJ1-2	TGTGCCAGCAGTGAAGCATTGGAGGGCTACACCTTC	CASSEALEGYTF
NA	many	TRBV3-1	13	TRBJ1-1	TGTGCCAGCAGCCGCGGGGTGAACACTGAAGCTTTCTTT	CASSRGVNTEAFF
TRBD1	many	TRBV7-9	14	TRBJ2-5	TGTGCCAGCAGCTTCGGGGACAGGCAAGAGACCCAGTACTTC	CASSFGDRQETQYF
TRBD1	many	TRBV20-1	14	TRBJ1-2	TGCAGTGCTAGTCCTACAGGGGGCAGCTATGGCTACACCTTC	CSASPTGGSYGYTF
NA	many	TRBV10-3	13	TRBJ2-1	TGTGCCATCAGTGAGTCGTGGGGGCGGGAGCAGTTCTTC	CAISESWGREQFF
NA	many	TRBV18	13	TRBJ1-1	TGTGCCAGCTCACCACTAGGGACGGGTGAAGCTTTCTTT	CASSPLGTGEAFF
TRBD2	many	TRBV5-1	16	TRBJ2-7	TGCGCCAGCAGCTGGGGACTAGCGGGAGGGACCTACGAGCAGTACTTC	CASSWGLAGGTYEQYF
NA	NA	TRBV7-7	14	TRBJ2-1	TGTGCTAGCAGCTTAGATGGCAGGTCTAATGAGCAGTTCTTC	CASSLDGRSNEQFF
NA	NA	TRBV7-9	12	TRBJ2-4	TGTGCCAGCAATTACACGACAGGCATTCAGTACTTC	CASNYTTGIQYF
TRBD1	many	TRBV20-1	15	TRBJ1-6	TGCAGTGCTAGAAAACCAGGGGGTGAATATTCACCCCTCCACTTT	CSARKPGGEYSPLHF
TRBD1	NA	TRBV19	14	TRBJ1-5	TGTGCCAGTAGGGACAGGGGGCTAGGTCAGCCCCAGCATTTT	CASRDRGLGQPQHF